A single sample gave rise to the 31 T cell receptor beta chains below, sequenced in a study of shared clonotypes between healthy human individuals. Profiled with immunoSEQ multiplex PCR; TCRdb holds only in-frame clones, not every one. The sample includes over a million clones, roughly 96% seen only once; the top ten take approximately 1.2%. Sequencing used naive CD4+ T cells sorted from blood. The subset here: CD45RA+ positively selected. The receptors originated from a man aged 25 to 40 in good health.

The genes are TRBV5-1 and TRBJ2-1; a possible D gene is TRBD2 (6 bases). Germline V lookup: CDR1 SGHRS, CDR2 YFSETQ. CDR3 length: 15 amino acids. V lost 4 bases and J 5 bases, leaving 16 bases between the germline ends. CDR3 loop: CASSLIPGDNNEQFF. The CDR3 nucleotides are TGCGCCAGCAGCCTAATACCGGGAGACAACAATGAGCAGTTCTTC.

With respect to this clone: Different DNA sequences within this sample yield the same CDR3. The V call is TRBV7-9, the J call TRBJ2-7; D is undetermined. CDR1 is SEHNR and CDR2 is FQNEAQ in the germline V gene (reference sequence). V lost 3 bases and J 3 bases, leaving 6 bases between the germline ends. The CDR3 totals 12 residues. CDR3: CASSFGSYEQYF. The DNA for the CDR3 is TGTGCCAGCAGCTTCGGAAGCTACGAGCAGTACTTC.

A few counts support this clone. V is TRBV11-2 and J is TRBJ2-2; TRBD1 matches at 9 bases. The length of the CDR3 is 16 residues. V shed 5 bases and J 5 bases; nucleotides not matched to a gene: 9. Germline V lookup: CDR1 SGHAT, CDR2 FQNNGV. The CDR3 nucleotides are TGTGCCAGCAGCACCCACAGGGGGCGGCAGACCGGGGAGCTGTTTTTT. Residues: CASSTHRGRQTGELFF.

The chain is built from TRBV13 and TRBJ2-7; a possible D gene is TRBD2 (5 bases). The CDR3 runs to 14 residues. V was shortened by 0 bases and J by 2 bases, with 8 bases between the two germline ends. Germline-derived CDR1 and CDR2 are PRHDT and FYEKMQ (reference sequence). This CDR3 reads CASSLGAAPYEQYF. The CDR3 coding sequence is TGTGCCAGCAGCTTAGGAGCGGCCCCCTACGAGCAGTACTTC.

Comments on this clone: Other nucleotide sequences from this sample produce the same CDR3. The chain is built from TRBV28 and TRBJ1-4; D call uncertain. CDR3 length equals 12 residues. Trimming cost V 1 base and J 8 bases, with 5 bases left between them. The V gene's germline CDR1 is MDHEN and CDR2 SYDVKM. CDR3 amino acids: CASSLSGEKLFF. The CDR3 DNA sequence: TGTGCCAGCAGTTTATCGGGGGAAAAACTGTTTTTT.

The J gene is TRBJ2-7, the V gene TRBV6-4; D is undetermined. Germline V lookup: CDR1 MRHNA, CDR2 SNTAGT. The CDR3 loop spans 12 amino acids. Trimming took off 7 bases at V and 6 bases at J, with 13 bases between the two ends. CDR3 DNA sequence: TGTGCCAGCACCAACCCTAGGAGCGAGCAGTACTTC. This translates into CASTNPRSEQYF.

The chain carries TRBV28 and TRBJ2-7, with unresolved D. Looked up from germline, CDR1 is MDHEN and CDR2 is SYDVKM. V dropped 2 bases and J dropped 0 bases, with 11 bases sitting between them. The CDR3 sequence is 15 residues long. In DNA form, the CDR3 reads TGTGCCAGCAGTTTAAGGCCGCGAGGCTCCTACGAGCAGTACTTC. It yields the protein CASSLRPRGSYEQYF.

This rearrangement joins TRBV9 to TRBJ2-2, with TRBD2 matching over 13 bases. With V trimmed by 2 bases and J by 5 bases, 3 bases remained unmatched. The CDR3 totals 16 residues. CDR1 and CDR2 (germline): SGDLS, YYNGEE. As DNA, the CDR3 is TGTGCCAGCAGCGTCGGGGGACTAGCGGGAACCGGGGAGCTGTTTTTT. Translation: CASSVGGLAGTGELFF.

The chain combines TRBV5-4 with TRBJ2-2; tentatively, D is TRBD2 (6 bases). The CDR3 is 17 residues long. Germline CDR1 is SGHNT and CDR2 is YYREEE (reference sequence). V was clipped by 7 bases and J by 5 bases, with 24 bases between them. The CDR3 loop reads CASGPMGGVRGTGELFF. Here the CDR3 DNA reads TGTGCCAGCGGACCGATGGGGGGAGTACGAGGGACCGGGGAGCTGTTTTTT.

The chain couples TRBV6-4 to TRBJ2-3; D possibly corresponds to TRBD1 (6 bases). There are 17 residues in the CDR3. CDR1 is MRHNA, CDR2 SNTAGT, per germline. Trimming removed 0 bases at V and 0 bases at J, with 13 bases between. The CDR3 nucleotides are TGTGCCAGCAGTGACTCGCCGACAGGAAGTAGCACAGATACGCAGTATTTT. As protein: CASSDSPTGSSTDTQYF.

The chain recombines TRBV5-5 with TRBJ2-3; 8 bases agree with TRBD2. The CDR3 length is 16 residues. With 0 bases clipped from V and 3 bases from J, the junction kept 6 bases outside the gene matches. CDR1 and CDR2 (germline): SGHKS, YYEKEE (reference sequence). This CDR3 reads CASSLGAGGETDTQYF. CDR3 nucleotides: TGTGCCAGCAGCTTGGGTGCGGGAGGTGAAACAGATACGCAGTATTTT.

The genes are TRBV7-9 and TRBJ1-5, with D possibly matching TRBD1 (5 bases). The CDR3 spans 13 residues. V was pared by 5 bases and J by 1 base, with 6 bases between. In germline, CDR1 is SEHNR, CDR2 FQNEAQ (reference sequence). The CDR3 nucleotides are TGTGCCAGCAGCGGGGACAGCAATCAGCCCCAGCATTTT. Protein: CASSGDSNQPQHF. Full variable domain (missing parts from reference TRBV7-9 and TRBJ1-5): DTGVSQNPRHKITKRGQNVTFRCDPISEHNRLYWYRQTLGQGPEFLTYFQNEAQLEKSRLLSDRFSAERPKGSFSTLEIQRTEQGDSAMYLCASSGDSNQPQHFGDGTRLSIL.

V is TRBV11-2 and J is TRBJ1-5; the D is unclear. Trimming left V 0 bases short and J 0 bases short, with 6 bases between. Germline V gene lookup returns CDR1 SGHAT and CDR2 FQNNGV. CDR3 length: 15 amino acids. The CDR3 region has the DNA TGTGCCAGCAGCTTAGAGGCAGATAGCAATCAGCCCCAGCATTTT. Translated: CASSLEADSNQPQHF.

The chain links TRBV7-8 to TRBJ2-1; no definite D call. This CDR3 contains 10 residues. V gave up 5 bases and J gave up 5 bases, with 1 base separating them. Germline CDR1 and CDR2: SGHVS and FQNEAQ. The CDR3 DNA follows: TGTGCCAGCAGCAACAATGAGCAGTTCTTC. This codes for CASSNNEQFF.

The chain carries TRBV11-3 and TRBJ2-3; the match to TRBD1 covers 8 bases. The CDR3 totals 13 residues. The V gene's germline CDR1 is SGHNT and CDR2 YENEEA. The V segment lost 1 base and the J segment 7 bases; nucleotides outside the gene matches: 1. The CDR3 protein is CASSLGQGNTQYF. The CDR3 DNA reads TGTGCCAGCAGCTTAGGACAGGGGAATACGCAGTATTTT. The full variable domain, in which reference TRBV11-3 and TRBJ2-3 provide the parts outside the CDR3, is EAGVVQSPRYKIIEKKQPVAFWCNPISGHNTLYWYLQNLGQGPELLIRYENEEAVDDSQLPKDRFSAERLKGVDSTLKIQPAELGDSAVYLCASSLGQGNTQYFGPGTRLTVL.

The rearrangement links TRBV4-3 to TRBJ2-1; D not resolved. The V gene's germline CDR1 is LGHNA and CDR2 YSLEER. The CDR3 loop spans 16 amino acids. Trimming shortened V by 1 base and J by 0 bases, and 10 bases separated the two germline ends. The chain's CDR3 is CASSQVGVSSYNEQFF. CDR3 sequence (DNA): TGCGCCAGCAGCCAAGTTGGGGTGAGCTCCTACAATGAGCAGTTCTTC.

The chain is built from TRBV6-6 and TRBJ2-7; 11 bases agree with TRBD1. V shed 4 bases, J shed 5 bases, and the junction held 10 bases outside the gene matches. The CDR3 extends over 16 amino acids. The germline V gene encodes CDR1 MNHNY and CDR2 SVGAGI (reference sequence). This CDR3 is CASSFPGTGGPNEQYF. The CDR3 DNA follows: TGTGCCAGCAGTTTTCCCGGGACAGGGGGACCTAACGAGCAGTACTTC.

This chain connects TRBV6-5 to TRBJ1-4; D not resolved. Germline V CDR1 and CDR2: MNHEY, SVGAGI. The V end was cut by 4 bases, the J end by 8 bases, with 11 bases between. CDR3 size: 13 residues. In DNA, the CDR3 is TGTGCCAGCAGTTCTGATGTTTTAGAAAAACTGTTTTTT. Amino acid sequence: CASSSDVLEKLFF.

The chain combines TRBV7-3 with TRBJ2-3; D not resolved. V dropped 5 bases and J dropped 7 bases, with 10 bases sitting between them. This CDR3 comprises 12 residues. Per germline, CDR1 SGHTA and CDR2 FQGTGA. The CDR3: CASSKGSNTQYF. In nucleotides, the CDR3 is TGTGCCAGCAGCAAAGGGTCAAATACGCAGTATTTT.

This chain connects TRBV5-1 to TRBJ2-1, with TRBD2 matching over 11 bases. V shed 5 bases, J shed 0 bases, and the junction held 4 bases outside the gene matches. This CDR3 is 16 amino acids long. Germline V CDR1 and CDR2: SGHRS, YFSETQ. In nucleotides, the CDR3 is TGCGCCAGCAGTGATAGCGGGAGGGCCTCCTACAATGAGCAGTTCTTC. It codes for CASSDSGRASYNEQFF.

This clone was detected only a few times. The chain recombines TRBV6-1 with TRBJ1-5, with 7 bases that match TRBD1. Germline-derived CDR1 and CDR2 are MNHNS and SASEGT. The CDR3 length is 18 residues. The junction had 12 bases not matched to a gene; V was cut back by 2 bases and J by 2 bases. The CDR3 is CASSESKTGLLGNQPQHF. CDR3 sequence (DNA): TGTGCCAGCAGTGAATCTAAGACAGGGCTTTTGGGCAATCAGCCCCAGCATTTT.

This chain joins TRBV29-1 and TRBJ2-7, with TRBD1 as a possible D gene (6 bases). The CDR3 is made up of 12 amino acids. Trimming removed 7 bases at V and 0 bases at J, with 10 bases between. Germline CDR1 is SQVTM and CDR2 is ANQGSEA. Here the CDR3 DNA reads TGCAGCGGGGGACAAAGCTCCTACGAGCAGTACTTC. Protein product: CSGGQSSYEQYF.

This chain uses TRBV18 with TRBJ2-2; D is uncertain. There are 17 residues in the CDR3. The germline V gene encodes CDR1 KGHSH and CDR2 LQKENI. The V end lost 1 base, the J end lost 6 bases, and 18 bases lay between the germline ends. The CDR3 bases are TGTGCCAGCTCACCACTGGTATTCTTCCGACCCTCCGGGGAGCTGTTTTTT. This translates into CASSPLVFFRPSGELFF.

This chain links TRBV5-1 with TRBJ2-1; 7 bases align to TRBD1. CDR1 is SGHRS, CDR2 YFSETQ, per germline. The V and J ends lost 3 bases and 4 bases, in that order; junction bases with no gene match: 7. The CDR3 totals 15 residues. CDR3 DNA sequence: TGCGCCAGCAGCTCGACAGGGCTAGGGTACAATGAGCAGTTCTTC. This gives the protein CASSSTGLGYNEQFF.

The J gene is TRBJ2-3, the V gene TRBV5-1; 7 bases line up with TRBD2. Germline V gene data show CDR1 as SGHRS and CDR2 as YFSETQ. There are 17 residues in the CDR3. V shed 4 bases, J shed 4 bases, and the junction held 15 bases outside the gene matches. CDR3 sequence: CASSPGSGGKVADTQYF. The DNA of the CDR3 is TGCGCCAGCAGCCCAGGGTCCGGGGGGAAAGTGGCAGATACGCAGTATTTT.

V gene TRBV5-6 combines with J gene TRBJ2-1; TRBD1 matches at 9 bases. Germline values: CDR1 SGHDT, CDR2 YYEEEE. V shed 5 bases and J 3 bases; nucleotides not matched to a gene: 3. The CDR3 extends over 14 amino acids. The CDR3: CASRWTGVYNEQFF. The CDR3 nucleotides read TGTGCCAGCAGGTGGACAGGGGTCTACAATGAGCAGTTCTTC.

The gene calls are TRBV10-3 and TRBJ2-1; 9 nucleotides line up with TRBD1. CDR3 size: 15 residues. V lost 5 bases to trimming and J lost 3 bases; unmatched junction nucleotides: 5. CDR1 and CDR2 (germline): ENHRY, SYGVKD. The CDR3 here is CAISIKTGGYNEQFF. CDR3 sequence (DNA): TGTGCCATCAGTATCAAGACAGGGGGCTACAATGAGCAGTTCTTC.

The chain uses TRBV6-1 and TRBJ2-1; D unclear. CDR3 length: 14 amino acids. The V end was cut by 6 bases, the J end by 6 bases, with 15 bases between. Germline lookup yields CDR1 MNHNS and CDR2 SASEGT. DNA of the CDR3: TGTGCCAGCAGCCGCGTCCCCGGGTCCAATGAGCAGTTCTTC. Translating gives CASSRVPGSNEQFF.

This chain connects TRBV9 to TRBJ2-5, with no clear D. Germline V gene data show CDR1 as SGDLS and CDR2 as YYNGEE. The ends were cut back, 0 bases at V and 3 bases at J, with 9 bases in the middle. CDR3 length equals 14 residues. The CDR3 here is CASSVGPAEETQYF. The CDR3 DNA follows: TGTGCCAGCAGCGTAGGACCGGCAGAAGAGACCCAGTACTTC.

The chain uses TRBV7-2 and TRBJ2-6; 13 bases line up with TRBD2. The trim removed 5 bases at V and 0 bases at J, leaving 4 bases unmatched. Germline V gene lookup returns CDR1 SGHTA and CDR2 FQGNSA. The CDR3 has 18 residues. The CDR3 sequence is CASSKLAGGLSGANVLTF. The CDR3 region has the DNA TGTGCCAGCAGCAAACTAGCGGGAGGGCTCTCTGGGGCCAACGTCCTGACTTTC.

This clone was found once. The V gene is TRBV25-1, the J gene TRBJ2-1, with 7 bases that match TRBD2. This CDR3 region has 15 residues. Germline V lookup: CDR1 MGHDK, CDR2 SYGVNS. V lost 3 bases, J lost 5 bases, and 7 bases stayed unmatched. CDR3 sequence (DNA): TGTGCCAGCAGTGATGTGGCTAGCGGCCACAATGAGCAGTTCTTC. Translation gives CASSDVASGHNEQFF.